Each of the 15 T cell receptor beta chains below was sequenced from the same sample in a study of OX40 agonist ivuxolimab in advanced cancers. The table came from immunoSEQ multiplex PCR; TCRdb's copy has only in-frame clones and leaves some out. Counted here are some 100,000 clones, around 90% occurring once; the ten biggest clones make up around 0.15%. The sequencing used CD4+ or CD8+ T cells sorted from blood, collected in a trial of the OX40 agonist ivuxolimab. Every receptor here comes from an adult with an advanced solid tumor such as melanoma, head and neck, liver or kidney cancer.

This chain uses TRBV4-2 with TRBJ2-5; no definite D call. The ends were cut back, 2 bases at V and 5 bases at J, with 9 bases in the middle. The CDR3 extends over 13 amino acids. Germline V gives CDR1 LGHNA, CDR2 YNFKEQ. The CDR3 region has the DNA TGTGCCAGCAGCCAAACAACAATGGAGACCCAGTACTTC. Protein: CASSQTTMETQYF.

The chain couples TRBV9 to TRBJ1-4; no firm D call. In germline, CDR1 is SGDLS, CDR2 YYNGEE. Trimming left V 1 base short and J 4 bases short, with 8 bases between. The CDR3 loop spans 14 amino acids. The CDR3 coding sequence is TGTGCCAGCAGCGTATCCCCCCTTAATGAAAAACTGTTTTTT. This gives the protein CASSVSPLNEKLFF.

The J gene is TRBJ2-4, the V gene TRBV30; 7 nucleotides line up with TRBD1. In germline, CDR1 is GTSNPN, CDR2 SVGIG (reference sequence). V dropped 5 bases and J dropped 9; count of bases not matched to a gene: 10. There are 13 residues in the CDR3. For the CDR3, the DNA is TGTGCCTGGGCCCCGGGACAGCGTCTCATTCAGTACTTC. Its protein is CAWAPGQRLIQYF.

The chain has TRBV6-1 and TRBJ1-2, with a weak D call TRBD1 (6 bases). Trimming removed 7 bases at V and 4 bases at J, with 13 bases between. Germline V gives CDR1 MNHNS, CDR2 SASEGT. The CDR3 is 13 residues long. The CDR3 loop reads CASIGQTLYGYTF. The DNA of the CDR3 is TGTGCCAGCATCGGACAGACCCTCTATGGCTACACCTTC.

This clone was counted once. This chain joins TRBV5-6 and TRBJ1-3; D unclear. From germline, CDR1 is SGHDT and CDR2 YYEEEE. This CDR3 contains 14 residues. V was clipped by 0 bases and J by 5 bases, with 9 bases between them. CDR3 sequence: CASSLASSRNTIYF. The CDR3 DNA reads as TGTGCCAGCAGCTTGGCCAGCTCGAGAAACACCATATATTTT.

V is TRBV5-1 and J is TRBJ1-1; tentative D call: TRBD1 (5 bases). CDR1 is SGHRS and CDR2 is YFSETQ in the germline V gene. Trimming took 4 bases from V and 3 from J, leaving 10 bases between them. The CDR3 totals 13 residues. CDR3 sequence: CASSGTGDTEAFF. Here the CDR3 DNA reads TGCGCCAGCAGCGGGACGGGGGACACTGAAGCTTTCTTT.

V gene TRBV5-4 combines with J gene TRBJ1-3, with a tentative D call TRBD1 (6 bases). Trimming removed 4 bases from V and 1 base from J, with 12 bases in between. CDR1 and CDR2 from the germline V gene are SGHNT and YYREEE (reference sequence). The CDR3 loop spans 15 amino acids. CDR3 sequence reads: CASSRGTPSGNTIYF. The CDR3 DNA sequence: TGTGCCAGCAGCCGCGGGACACCTTCTGGAAACACCATATATTTT.

V and J are TRBV19 and TRBJ1-1, with a possible D match to TRBD1 (6 bases). Germline loops: CDR1 LNHDA, CDR2 SQIVND (reference sequence). V lost 5 bases to trimming and J lost 4 bases, with 14 bases between them. This CDR3 region has 14 residues. CDR3 residues: CASSWSGGGTEAFF. The DNA for the CDR3 is TGTGCCAGTAGTTGGTCGGGGGGCGGCACTGAAGCTTTCTTT. Using reference TRBV19 and TRBJ1-1 for the parts outside the CDR3, the full variable domain is DGGITQSPKYLFRKEGQNVTLSCEQNLNHDAMYWYRQDPGQGLRLIYYSQIVNDFQKGDIAEGYSVSREKKESFPLTVTSAQKNPTAFYLCASSWSGGGTEAFFGQGTRLTVV.

This chain uses TRBV11-2 with TRBJ2-5, with 8 bases identical to TRBD2. From germline, CDR1 is SGHAT and CDR2 FQNNGV. V was clipped by 5 bases and J by 4 bases; unmatched bases: 9. The CDR3 runs to 15 residues. The CDR3 here is CASSREGGRGETQYF. The CDR3 nucleotides are TGTGCCAGCAGCCGGGAGGGTGGCAGGGGAGAGACCCAGTACTTC.

This clone was observed once. The V gene is TRBV11-2, the J gene TRBJ2-7; the D call may be TRBD1 or TRBD2 (5 bases each). V was clipped by 5 bases and J by 0 bases, with 14 bases between them. The CDR3 is 15 amino acids. Germline V lookup: CDR1 SGHAT, CDR2 FQNNGV. In nucleotides, the CDR3 is TGTGCCAGCAGCCACCGATGGGGGTACTCCTACGAGCAGTACTTC. It codes for CASSHRWGYSYEQYF.

The table lists this clone with a few counts. The rearrangement links TRBV27 to TRBJ1-5, with 7 bases aligning to TRBD1. CDR1 is MNHEY, CDR2 SMNVEV, per germline (reference sequence). The CDR3 length is 12 residues. V was clipped by 6 bases and J by 6 bases; unmatched bases: 2. The CDR3: CASRGGTQPQHF. CDR3 DNA: TGTGCCAGCAGAGGGGGCACTCAGCCCCAGCATTTT.

The rearrangement links TRBV10-3 to TRBJ2-2; a weak D match, TRBD2 (6 bases). Germline V gene sequence: CDR1 ENHRY, CDR2 SYGVKD. Trimming cost V 5 bases and J 9 bases, with 13 bases left between them. The CDR3 sequence is 13 residues long. The CDR3 region is CAISPGLSRELFF. DNA for the CDR3: TGTGCCATCAGTCCGGGACTTTCGCGGGAGCTGTTTTTT.

CDR3 DNA sequence: TGTGCCAGCAGTTACATTATCGGGGACACCGGGGAGCTGTTTTTT. Its translation: CASSYIIGDTGELFF. V usage is TRBV6-6 and J usage is TRBJ2-2; D might be TRBD2 (5 bases). V shed 2 bases and J shed 3 bases, with 10 bases lying between them. The CDR3 extends over 15 amino acids. CDR1 and CDR2 (germline): MNHNY, SVGAGI (reference sequence).

The V call is TRBV14, the J call TRBJ2-5; D not resolved. The CDR3 is 13 amino acids. V was trimmed by 3 bases and J by 7 bases, leaving 12 bases between them. Germline CDR1 is SGHDN and CDR2 is FVKESK. The CDR3, as DNA: TGTGCCAGCAGCCAGGACCTGACCGGGACCCAGTACTTC. Translation gives CASSQDLTGTQYF.

The genes are TRBV6-1 and TRBJ2-1, with 14 bases fitting TRBD2. CDR3 length: 16 amino acids. Unmatched junction bases numbered 6, after V lost 2 bases and J lost 9 bases. Germline V gene data show CDR1 as MNHNS and CDR2 as SASEGT. The CDR3, as DNA: TGTGCCAGCAGTGAACCGAGGGGACTAGCGGGGGTTGAGCAGTTCTTC. Encoded protein: CASSEPRGLAGVEQFF.